This section outlines one T cell receptor beta chain sequence together with its context. Germline V gene data show CDR1 as LNHDA and CDR2 as SQIVND (reference sequence). Trimming cost V 3 bases and J 6 bases, with 12 bases left between them. This CDR3 contains 14 residues. Libraries were prepared by immunoSEQ multiplex PCR; TCRdb keeps only in-frame clonotypes and omits some of them. The table lists 300,000 to 400,000 clones, about 64% of them singletons, with about 5.9% in the top ten. The data belong to a study of cytotoxic CD8 clonotypes in ibrutinib-treated CLL. The V and J genes are TRBV19 and TRBJ1-5; no firm D call. This TCR derives from a human donor with chronic lymphocytic leukemia. The sample consisted of PBMCs, taken after 36 months of ibrutinib treatment. In DNA form, the CDR3 reads TGTGCCAGTAGTATCCGAGGAGTTGGTCAGCCCCAGCATTTT. Amino acid sequence: CASSIRGVGQPQHF.